This T cell receptor (beta chain) was sequenced during a study of cytomegalovirus exposure and HLA in healthy donors. Notes on the study in general: For most TCR sequences rarity was the rule, although some public TCRs occurred in many donors. Associated with cytomegalovirus, according to the listing, were about 160 TCR beta chains. Researchers reported that three CMV-associated chains were confirmed in vitro as CMV antigen-specific. Subsequent analysis found a tendency for first-cohort TCR clusters to co-occur within the 120 validation repertoires.

Turning to this clone: As yet, its antigen is unknown.

The data were produced by immunoSEQ multiplex PCR, yet TCRdb's version contains in-frame clones alone and is incomplete. Seen here are some 170,000 clones, 89% observed once, and the top ten hold 10%. CDR1 and CDR2 from the germline V gene are MNHNS and SASEGT. CDR3 length equals 11 residues. V was pared by 6 bases and J by 8 bases, with 10 bases between. V gene TRBV6-1 combines with J gene TRBJ1-2; D is possibly TRBD1 (5 bases). The sequenced sample was PBMCs. This sequence originates from a woman between 18 and 29 years old in good health and CMV-seropositive. In nucleotides, the CDR3 is TGTGCCAGCAGCCAGGGATACGGCTACACCTTC. The encoded protein is CASSQGYGYTF.